This T cell receptor beta chain was identified in a study of blood T cell repertoires in COVID-19. Study information: Specimens from acute and convalescent COVID-19 originated in the United States, Italy and Spain.

Seattle enrolled patients during active infection and tracked them longitudinally. Trimming cost V 1 base and J 7 bases; bases outside gene matches: 12. Per the germline V gene, CDR1 is SGDLS and CDR2 is YYNGEE. The CDR3 loop spans 17 amino acids. Profiled with immunoSEQ multiplex PCR; TCRdb holds only in-frame clones, not every one. Found here are over 250,000 clones, approximately 86% of them singletons; the top ten hold around 14%. This clone was picked up one time. The sequenced sample was peripheral blood. The gene calls are TRBV9 and TRBJ2-7; 12 nucleotides match TRBD1. The TCR comes from a woman between 65 and 79 years old with COVID-19, enrolled during active disease. CDR3 amino acids: CASSVSGTGGPPREQYF. CDR3 coding DNA: TGTGCCAGCAGCGTATCTGGGACAGGGGGCCCCCCGCGGGAGCAGTACTTC.